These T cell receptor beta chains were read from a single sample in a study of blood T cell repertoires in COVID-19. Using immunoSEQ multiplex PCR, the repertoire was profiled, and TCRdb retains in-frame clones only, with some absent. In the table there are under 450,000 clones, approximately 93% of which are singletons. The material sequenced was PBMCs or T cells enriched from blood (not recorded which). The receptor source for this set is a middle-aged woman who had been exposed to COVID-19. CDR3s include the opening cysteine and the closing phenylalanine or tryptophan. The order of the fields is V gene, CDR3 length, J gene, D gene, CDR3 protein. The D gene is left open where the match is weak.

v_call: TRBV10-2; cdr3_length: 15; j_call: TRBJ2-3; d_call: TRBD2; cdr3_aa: CASRIVAGVRDTQYF
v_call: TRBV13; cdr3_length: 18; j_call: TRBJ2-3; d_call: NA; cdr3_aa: CASSRLRGGPRGVDTQYF
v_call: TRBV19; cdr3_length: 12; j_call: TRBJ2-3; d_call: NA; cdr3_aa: CASTRGTDTQYF
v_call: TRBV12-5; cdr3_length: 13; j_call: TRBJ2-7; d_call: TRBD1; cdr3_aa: CASGQTGVYEQYF
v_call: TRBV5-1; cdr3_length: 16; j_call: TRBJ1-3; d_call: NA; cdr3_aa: CASSLISTGSGNTIYF
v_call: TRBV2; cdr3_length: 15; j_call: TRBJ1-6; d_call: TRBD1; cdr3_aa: CASSVHQGVNSPLHF
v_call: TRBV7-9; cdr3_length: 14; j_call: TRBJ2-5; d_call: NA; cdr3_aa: CASSPREISETQYF
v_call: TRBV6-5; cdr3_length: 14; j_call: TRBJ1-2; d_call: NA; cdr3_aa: CASTPGGEVYGYTF
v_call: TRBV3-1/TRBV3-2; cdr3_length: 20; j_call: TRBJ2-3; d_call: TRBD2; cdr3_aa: CASSQVPTGGGASSPDTQYF
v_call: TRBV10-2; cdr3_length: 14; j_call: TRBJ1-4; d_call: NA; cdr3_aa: CATQFGGTNEKLFF
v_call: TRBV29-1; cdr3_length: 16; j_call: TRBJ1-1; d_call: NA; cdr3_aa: CSVSSGGRSLNTEAFF
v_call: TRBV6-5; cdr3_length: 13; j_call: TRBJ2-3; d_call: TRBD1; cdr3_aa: CATGTGGTDTQYF
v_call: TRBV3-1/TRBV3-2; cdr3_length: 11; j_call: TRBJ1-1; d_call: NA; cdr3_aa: CASSRSTEAFF
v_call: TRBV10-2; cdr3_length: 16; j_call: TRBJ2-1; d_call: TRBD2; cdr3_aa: CASTERTSGGASEQFF
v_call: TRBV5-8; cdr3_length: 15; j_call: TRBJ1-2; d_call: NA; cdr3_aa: CASSSLQGTPYGYTF
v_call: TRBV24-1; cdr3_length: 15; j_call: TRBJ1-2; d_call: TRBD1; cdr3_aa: CATSDSQGTGYGYTF
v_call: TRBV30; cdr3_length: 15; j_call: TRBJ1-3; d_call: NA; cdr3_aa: CAWSYRDLSGNTIYF
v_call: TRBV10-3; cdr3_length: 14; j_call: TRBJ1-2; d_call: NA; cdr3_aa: CAISEEQVGYGYTF
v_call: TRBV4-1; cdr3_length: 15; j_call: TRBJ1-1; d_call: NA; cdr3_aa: CASSQIGGRSTEAFF
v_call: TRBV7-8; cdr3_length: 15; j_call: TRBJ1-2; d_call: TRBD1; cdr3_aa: CASSRGQGTAYGYTF
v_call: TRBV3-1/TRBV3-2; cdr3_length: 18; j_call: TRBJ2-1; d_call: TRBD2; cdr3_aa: CASSQVAGDPSSYNEQFF
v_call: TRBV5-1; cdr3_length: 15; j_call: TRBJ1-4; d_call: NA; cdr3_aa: CASSPGGSAGEKLFF
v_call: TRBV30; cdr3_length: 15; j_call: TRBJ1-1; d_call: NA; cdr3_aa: CAWRERLLGNTEAFF
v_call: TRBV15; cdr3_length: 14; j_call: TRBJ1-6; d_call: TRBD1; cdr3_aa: CATSSSDRVPPLHF
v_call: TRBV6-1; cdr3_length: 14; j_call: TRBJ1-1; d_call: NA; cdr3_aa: CASSEARGGAEAFF
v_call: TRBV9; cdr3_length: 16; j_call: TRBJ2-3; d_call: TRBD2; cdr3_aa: CASSVGLAGLLDTQYF
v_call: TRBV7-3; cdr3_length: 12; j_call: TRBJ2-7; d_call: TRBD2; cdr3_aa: CASRSGTKGQYF
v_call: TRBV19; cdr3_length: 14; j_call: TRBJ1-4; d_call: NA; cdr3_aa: CASNGLSTNEKLFF
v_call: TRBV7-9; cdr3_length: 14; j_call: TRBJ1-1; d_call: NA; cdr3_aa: CASSLAPGNTEAFF
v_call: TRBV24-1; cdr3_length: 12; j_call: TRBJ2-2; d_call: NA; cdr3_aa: CATSAPLGELFF
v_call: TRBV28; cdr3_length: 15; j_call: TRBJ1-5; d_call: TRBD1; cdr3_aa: CASSLNTGGSQPQHF
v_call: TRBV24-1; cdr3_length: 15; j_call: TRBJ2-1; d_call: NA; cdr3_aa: CATSDGLGAQLEQFF
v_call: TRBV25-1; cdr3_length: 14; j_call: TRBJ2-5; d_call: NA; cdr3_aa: CASRGASYQETQYF
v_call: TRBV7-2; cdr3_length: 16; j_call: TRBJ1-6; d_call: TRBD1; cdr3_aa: CASSLARDRTFRALHF
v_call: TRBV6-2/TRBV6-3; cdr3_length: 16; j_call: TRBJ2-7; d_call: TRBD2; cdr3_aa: CASSPGTSLSSYEQYF
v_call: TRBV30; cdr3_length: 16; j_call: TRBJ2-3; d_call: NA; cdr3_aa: CAWSAGGHSSTDTQYF
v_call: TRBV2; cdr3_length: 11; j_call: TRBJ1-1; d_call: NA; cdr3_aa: CASRPTGEAFF
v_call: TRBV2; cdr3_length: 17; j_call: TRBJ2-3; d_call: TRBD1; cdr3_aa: CASSEARGQGPTDTQYF
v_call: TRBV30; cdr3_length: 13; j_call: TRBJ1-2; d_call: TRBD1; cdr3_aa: CAWTDGTGNGYTF
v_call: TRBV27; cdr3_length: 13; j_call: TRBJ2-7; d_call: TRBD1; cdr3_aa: CASRRQGIYEQYF
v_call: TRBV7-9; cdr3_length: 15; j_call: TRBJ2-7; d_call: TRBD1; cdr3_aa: CASSTGTGASYEQYF
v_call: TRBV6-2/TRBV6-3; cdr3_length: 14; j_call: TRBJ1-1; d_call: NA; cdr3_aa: CASSYQSRNTEAFF
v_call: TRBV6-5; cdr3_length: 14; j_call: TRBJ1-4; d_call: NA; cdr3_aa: CASSPGGYNEKLFF
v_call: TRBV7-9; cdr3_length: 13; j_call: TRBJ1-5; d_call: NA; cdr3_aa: CASSLTVNQPQHF
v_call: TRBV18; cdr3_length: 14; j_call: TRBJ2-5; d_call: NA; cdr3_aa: CASSLLPGLETQYF
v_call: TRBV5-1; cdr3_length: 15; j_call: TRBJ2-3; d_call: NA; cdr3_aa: CASSRDTRRTDTQYF
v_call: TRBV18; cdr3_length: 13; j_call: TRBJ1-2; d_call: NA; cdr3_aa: CASSPPTVYGYTF
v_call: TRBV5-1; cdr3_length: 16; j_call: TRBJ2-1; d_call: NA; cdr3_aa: CASSVGTRSSYNEQFF
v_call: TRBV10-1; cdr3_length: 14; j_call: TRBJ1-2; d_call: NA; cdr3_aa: CASSDSRGPYGYTF
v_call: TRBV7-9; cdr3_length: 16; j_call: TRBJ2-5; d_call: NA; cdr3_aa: CASSLDHARGTETQYF
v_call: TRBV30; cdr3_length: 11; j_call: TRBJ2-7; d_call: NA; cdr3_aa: CAWSPTYEQYF
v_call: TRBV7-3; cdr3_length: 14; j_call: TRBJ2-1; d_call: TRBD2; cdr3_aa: CASSRTGTSGEQFF
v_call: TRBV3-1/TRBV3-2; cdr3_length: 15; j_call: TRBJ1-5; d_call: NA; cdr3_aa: CASSQGGVVNQPQHF
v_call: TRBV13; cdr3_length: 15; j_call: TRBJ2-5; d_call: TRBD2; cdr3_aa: CASSPSGGAQETQYF
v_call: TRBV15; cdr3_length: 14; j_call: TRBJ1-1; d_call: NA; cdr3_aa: CATSRKVSGLEAFF